The 12 T cell receptor beta chains given below trace back to one sample, sequenced in a study of blood T cells in healthy people across ages. Then a second PCR, running roughly 7 to 11 cycles, was carried out with a sample-barcoded 5' primer and a J-beta primer mix. TCRdb passed the 5' RACE reads through MiXCR, listing each CDR3 protein once. The sample has around 1.5 million distinct CDR3 sequences; around two fifths are singletons. The sample was blood. The receptors derive from a woman aged 18 to 35 in good health.

The chain links TRBV5-8 to TRBJ2-3; D may be TRBD1 (5 bases). The CDR3 runs 12 residues. CDR1 is SGHTS, CDR2 YDEGEE, per germline. Trimming took 4 bases from V and 10 from J, leaving 13 bases between them. This CDR3 reads CASSAVRGSQYF. CDR3 sequence (DNA): TGTGCCAGCAGCGCCGTAAGGGGCTCGCAGTATTTT.

This clonotype was seen a handful of times. The chain has TRBV6-1 and TRBJ1-6; no definite D call. V gave up 11 bases and J gave up 6 bases, with 11 bases separating them. The CDR3 is 12 residues long. CDR1 is MNHNS, CDR2 SASEGT, per germline. The CDR3 nucleotides are TGTGCCGCCTGGAGGTCTAATTCACCCCTCCACTTT. It specifies CAAWRSNSPLHF.

This sequence joins TRBV15 and TRBJ1-6; D may be TRBD1 (6 bases). Trimming took 1 base from V and 8 from J, leaving 12 bases between them. The CDR3 covers 15 residues. Looked up from germline, CDR1 is LNHNV and CDR2 is YYDKDF (reference sequence). The CDR3 sequence is CATSRGGQIYSPLHF. The CDR3 DNA reads TGTGCCACCAGCAGAGGAGGACAGATTTATTCACCCCTCCACTTT.

The rearrangement joins TRBV20-1 to TRBJ1-2; D remains unclear. The CDR3 has 11 amino acids. Between the trimmed V and J ends, which lost 6 bases and 4 bases, there was a span of 9 bases. Germline-derived CDR1 and CDR2 are DFQATT and SNEGSKA (reference sequence). The CDR3 loop reads CSAHDRYGYTF. In DNA, the CDR3 is TGCAGTGCCCATGACCGCTATGGCTACACCTTC.

The rearrangement uses TRBV7-2 and TRBJ2-7, with D perhaps matching TRBD2 (7 bases). The CDR3 covers 16 residues. The V and J ends lost 5 bases and 1 base respectively, with 18 bases between them. The germline V gene encodes CDR1 SGHTA and CDR2 FQGNSA. CDR3 DNA: TGTGCCAGCAGCCGTAGGATAGGGGGGGCATCCTACGAGCAGTACTTC. Protein: CASSRRIGGASYEQYF.

The V call is TRBV10-3, the J call TRBJ2-7, with 11 bases that match TRBD1. The J call may not be correct, given that the DNA end is closer to TRBJ2-5. The CDR3 sequence is 15 residues long. The germline V gene has CDR1 ENHRY and CDR2 SYGVKD. Here the CDR3 reads CAISDPRDRGETQYF. The CDR3 DNA follows: TGTGCCATCAGTGACCCGAGGGACAGGGGGGAGACCCAGTACTTC.

CDR3: CASRPGTSGDSEQYF. The CDR3 coding sequence is TGTGCCAGCAGGCCCGGGACTAGCGGGGATAGTGAGCAGTACTTC. The chain joins TRBV27 to TRBJ2-7, with 13 bases matching TRBD2. Germline V CDR1 and CDR2: MNHEY, SMNVEV (reference sequence). Trimming at V came to 6 bases and at J to 7 bases, leaving 9 bases not matched to a gene. The CDR3 sequence is 15 residues long.

The chain uses TRBV29-1 and TRBJ1-6, with TRBD1 as a possible D gene (5 bases). The germline V gene has CDR1 SQVTM and CDR2 ANQGSEA. Trimming cost V 4 bases and J 7 bases, with 14 bases left between them. This CDR3 has 14 residues. This chain's CDR3 is CSVGVGGKNSPLHF. DNA for the CDR3: TGCAGCGTTGGGGTGGGGGGGAAAAATTCACCCCTCCACTTT. The full variable domain, its missing parts supplied by reference TRBV29-1 and TRBJ1-6, is SAVISQKPSRDICQRGTSLTIQCQVDSQVTMMFWYRQQPGQSLTLIATANQGSEATYESGFVIDKFPISRPNLTFSTLTVSNMSPEDSSIYLCSVGVGGKNSPLHFGNGTRLTVT.

Here the CDR3 reads CSARSPGLAGYNEQYF. CDR3 nucleotide sequence: TGCAGTGCTAGGTCTCCGGGACTAGCGGGGTACAATGAGCAGTACTTC. The V and J genes are TRBV20-1 and TRBJ2-5; 13 bases are shared with TRBD2. V gave up 3 bases and J gave up 11 bases; unmatched junction bases: 15. Germline assignment: CDR1 DFQATT and CDR2 SNEGSKA (reference sequence). The CDR3 length is 16 residues.

The chain carries TRBV2 and TRBJ1-1; 7 bases align to TRBD1. Per the germline V gene, CDR1 is SNHLY and CDR2 is FYNNEI. V shed 6 bases and J 4 bases; nucleotides not matched to a gene: 5. The CDR3 consists of 13 residues. The CDR3, as DNA: TGTGCCAGCAGCACAGGGGTGGTCACTGAAGCTTTCTTT. This codes for CASSTGVVTEAFF.

The chain links TRBV24-1 to TRBJ2-1; 7 bases line up with TRBD2. The V gene end was trimmed by 2 bases and the J gene end by 10 bases; junction bases not matched to a gene: 7. CDR1 is KGHDR and CDR2 is SFDVKD in the germline V gene. The CDR3 runs to 14 residues. The CDR3 here is CATSDYPGRGEQFF. The DNA of the CDR3 is TGTGCCACCAGTGATTACCCAGGGCGGGGGGAGCAGTTCTTC.

V and J are TRBV6-5 and TRBJ2-1; 12 bases match TRBD2. This CDR3 has 16 residues. Trimming removed 6 bases from V and 1 base from J; junction bases left unmatched: 4. Germline CDR1 is MNHEY and CDR2 is SVGAGI. The CDR3 DNA sequence: TGTGCCAGCAGACGGACTAGCGGGATGTCCTACAATGAGCAGTTCTTC. Protein: CASRRTSGMSYNEQFF.